Below, 25 T cell receptor beta chains from the same sample are listed, as sequenced in a study of cytomegalovirus exposure and HLA in healthy donors. The primer mix had 60 Vbeta and 13 Jbeta primers. This table comes from immunoSEQ multiplex PCR, and its TCRdb copy is limited to in-frame clones, with some not included. The table records over 150,000 clones, about four fifths of them present only once. The sequenced sample was PBMCs. Receptor source: a male donor in good health and CMV-seropositive.

CDR3 protein: CASRGPGSAEAFF. CDR3 sequence (DNA): TGTGCCAGCAGGGGGCCCGGGTCGGCTGAAGCTTTCTTT. The gene calls are TRBV25-1 and TRBJ1-1, with D perhaps TRBD1 (5 bases). Germline V CDR1 and CDR2: MGHDK, SYGVNS. Deletions cut 6 bases from V and 6 bases from J, with 14 bases between. The length of the CDR3 is 13 residues.

The chain is built from TRBV5-5 and TRBJ1-1; TRBD1 matches at 8 bases. Germline V lookup: CDR1 SGHKS, CDR2 YYEKEE (reference sequence). CDR3 length: 15 residues. The trim removed 1 base at V and 0 bases at J, leaving 2 bases unmatched. The CDR3 nucleotides read TGTGCCAGCAGCTTGCAGGGGGCGTTGAACACTGAAGCTTTCTTT. It yields the protein CASSLQGALNTEAFF. Full variable domain (remainder filled in from reference TRBV5-5 and TRBJ1-1): DAGVTQSPTHLIKTRGQQVTLRCSPISGHKSVSWYQQVLGQGPQFIFQYYEKEERGRGNFPDRFSARQFPNYSSELNVNALLLGDSALYLCASSLQGALNTEAFFGQGTRLTVV.

This clone was seen more than once but under ten times. The chain carries TRBV6-4 and TRBJ2-2; tentatively, D is TRBD2 (7 bases). CDR1 and CDR2 (germline): MRHNA, SNTAGT. This CDR3 has 15 residues. Between the trimmed V and J ends, which lost 8 bases and 5 bases, there was a span of 18 bases. CDR3 loop: CASGGGAARTGELFF. As DNA, the CDR3 is TGTGCCAGCGGAGGGGGGGCAGCTCGGACCGGGGAGCTGTTTTTT.

This clone was counted only a few times. This sequence joins TRBV7-6 and TRBJ2-7, with 8 bases identical to TRBD1. The CDR3 is made up of 15 amino acids. Germline CDR1 is SGHVS and CDR2 is FNYEAQ. V shed 1 base, J shed 7 bases, and the junction held 9 bases outside the gene matches. This chain's CDR3 is CASSLVGQGAREQYF. The CDR3, as DNA: TGTGCCAGCAGCTTAGTAGGGCAGGGGGCGAGGGAGCAGTACTTC.

The genes are TRBV19 and TRBJ2-5, with 12 bases aligning to TRBD2. V shed 7 bases and J 1 base; nucleotides not matched to a gene: 7. Germline CDR1 LNHDA, CDR2 SQIVND (reference sequence). This CDR3 spans 16 amino acids. CDR3: CASTPSGRAVQETQYF. For the CDR3, the DNA is TGTGCCAGTACGCCTAGCGGGAGGGCGGTCCAAGAGACCCAGTACTTC.

V usage is TRBV11-2 and J usage is TRBJ2-7, with TRBD2 identical over 14 bases. Germline V CDR1 and CDR2: SGHAT, FQNNGV. V was clipped by 1 base and J by 6 bases; unmatched bases: 2. This CDR3 comprises 15 residues. The CDR3 coding sequence is TGTGCCAGCAGCTTAGGGGGACTAGCGGGAGTCGAGCAGTACTTC. Its translation is CASSLGGLAGVEQYF.

This clone was recorded a few times. The genes are TRBV5-4 and TRBJ2-1; 14 nucleotides agree with TRBD2. There are 16 residues in the CDR3. Losses at the gene ends were 2 bases for V and 9 bases for J; bases not matched to a gene: 7. CDR1 and CDR2 (germline): SGHNT, YYREEE (reference sequence). The CDR3 DNA sequence: TGTGCCAGCAGCTTACCGGGACTAGCGGGAGCAAGTGAGCAGTTCTTC. This codes for CASSLPGLAGASEQFF.

The chain carries TRBV6-6 and TRBJ1-1; 7 bases align to TRBD1. J was trimmed by 6 bases and V by 2 bases; bases with no gene match: 9. Germline V gene data show CDR1 as MNHNY and CDR2 as SVGAGI (reference sequence). The CDR3 spans 15 residues. The CDR3 DNA reads as TGTGCCAGCAGTTACCCTCTAGACAGGGCCTCTGAAGCTTTCTTT. It encodes CASSYPLDRASEAFF.

This clone was detected only once. Other nucleotide sequences from this sample produce the same CDR3. The chain uses TRBV18 and TRBJ1-1; TRBD1 might be the D (5 bases). The CDR3 runs to 13 residues. The germline V gene encodes CDR1 KGHSH and CDR2 LQKENI. Deletions cut 5 bases from V and 0 bases from J, with 7 bases between. The chain's CDR3 is CASSGGLNTEAFF. The CDR3 DNA reads as TGTGCCAGCTCAGGGGGGTTGAACACTGAAGCTTTCTTT.

This rearrangement joins TRBV7-9 to TRBJ2-7; 9 bases align to TRBD1. V shed 5 bases and J 6 bases; nucleotides not matched to a gene: 5. The CDR3 has 13 amino acids. CDR1 and CDR2 from the germline V gene are SEHNR and FQNEAQ (reference sequence). This chain's CDR3 is CASSRQGGGEQYF. DNA for the CDR3: TGTGCCAGCAGCCGACAGGGGGGCGGCGAGCAGTACTTC. Drawing the rest from reference TRBV7-9 and TRBJ2-7, the complete variable domain is DTGVSQNPRHKITKRGQNVTFRCDPISEHNRLYWYRQTLGQGPEFLTYFQNEAQLEKSRLLSDRFSAERPKGSFSTLEIQRTEQGDSAMYLCASSRQGGGEQYFGPGTRLTVT.

The rearrangement uses TRBV10-3 and TRBJ2-1; D not resolved. CDR1 ENHRY and CDR2 SYGVKD come from the germline V gene. The V and J ends lost 11 bases and 0 bases respectively, with 17 bases between them. CDR3 length equals 15 residues. CDR3 nucleotides: TGTGCCTCCCAGCCGGGTTCTAGCTCCTACAATGAGCAGTTCTTC. This encodes CASQPGSSSYNEQFF.

The chain is built from TRBV18 and TRBJ2-7, with D maybe TRBD1 (5 bases). V was shortened by 6 bases and J by 3 bases, with 15 bases between the two germline ends. Looked up from germline, CDR1 is KGHSH and CDR2 is LQKENI. The CDR3 length is 14 residues. CDR3 region: CASSGKGHSYEQYF. The CDR3 coding sequence is TGTGCCAGCTCGGGGAAAGGACACAGCTACGAGCAGTACTTC.

The rearrangement uses TRBV6-5 and TRBJ2-5, with D maybe TRBD2 (7 bases). The CDR3 spans 15 residues. With 5 bases removed from V and 4 bases from J, the gap between germline ends came to 17 bases. Germline lookup yields CDR1 MNHEY and CDR2 SVGAGI. The CDR3 protein is CASSVRWGGVETQYF. The CDR3 DNA sequence: TGTGCCAGCAGTGTGAGGTGGGGGGGCGTAGAGACCCAGTACTTC.

The chain employs TRBV28 and TRBJ1-1; weak D call: TRBD1 (6 bases). V dropped 2 bases and J dropped 11 bases, with 15 bases sitting between them. Germline V gene sequence: CDR1 MDHEN, CDR2 SYDVKM. This CDR3 comprises 13 residues. The CDR3 sequence is CASSLPHRAWAFF. The CDR3 DNA reads TGTGCCAGCAGTTTACCCCACAGGGCTTGGGCTTTCTTT.

V usage is TRBV5-1 and J usage is TRBJ2-7; 9 positions match TRBD1. Germline loops: CDR1 SGHRS, CDR2 YFSETQ. After removal of 0 bases from V and 3 bases from J, the junction contained 7 bases not matched to a gene. The CDR3 loop spans 16 amino acids. CDR3 residues: CASSLGWTGAFYEQYF. For the CDR3, the DNA is TGCGCCAGCAGCTTGGGCTGGACAGGGGCGTTCTACGAGCAGTACTTC.

V and J are TRBV29-1 and TRBJ1-2; weak D call: TRBD1 (6 bases). This CDR3 contains 12 residues. V lost 1 base and J lost 5, with 8 bases in between. CDR1 SQVTM and CDR2 ANQGSEA come from the germline V gene. DNA of the CDR3: TGCAGCGTTGAAGGGACAGCTTATGGCTACACCTTC. Amino acids: CSVEGTAYGYTF.

CDR3 sequence reads: CASSLRTVDFGYGYTF. CDR3 sequence (DNA): TGTGCCAGCAGTTTGAGGACAGTAGATTTTGGCTATGGCTACACCTTC. The chain employs TRBV13 and TRBJ1-2; D possibly corresponds to TRBD1 (6 bases). Trimming left V 6 bases short and J 4 bases short, with 21 bases between. The CDR3 loop spans 16 amino acids. Per the germline V gene, CDR1 is PRHDT and CDR2 is FYEKMQ (reference sequence).

The V and J genes are TRBV14 and TRBJ2-7; a possible D gene is TRBD1 (6 bases). Germline V lookup: CDR1 SGHDN, CDR2 FVKESK. V lost 5 bases to trimming and J lost 2 bases, with 19 bases between them. The length of the CDR3 is 16 residues. CDR3 sequence reads: CASSYGSGTSTYEQYF. DNA of the CDR3: TGTGCCAGCAGCTACGGATCCGGGACATCGACCTACGAGCAGTACTTC.

The genes are TRBV5-1 and TRBJ1-4; 7 positions agree with TRBD1. Per germline, CDR1 SGHRS and CDR2 YFSETQ. The CDR3 has 14 residues. V lost 5 bases, J lost 6 bases, and 7 bases stayed unmatched. The CDR3 here is CASSTGTADEKLFF. The CDR3 nucleotides are TGCGCCAGCAGTACCGGGACAGCGGATGAAAAACTGTTTTTT. The entire variable domain, with the rest obtained from reference TRBV5-1 and TRBJ1-4, is as follows: KAGVTQTPRYLIKTRGQQVTLSCSPISGHRSVSWYQQTPGQGLQFLFEYFSETQRNKGNFPGRFSGRQFSNSRSEMNVSTLELGDSALYLCASSTGTADEKLFFGSGTQLSVL.

The gene calls are TRBV30 and TRBJ1-3, with TRBD1 matching 9 bases. The CDR3 loop spans 15 amino acids. Germline values: CDR1 GTSNPN, CDR2 SVGIG (reference sequence). Trimming cost V 2 bases and J 5 bases; bases outside gene matches: 7. CDR3 in DNA: TGTGCCTGGAGTAGTGGACAGGGGTTTAGAAACACCATATATTTT. This gives the protein CAWSSGQGFRNTIYF.

This chain uses TRBV28 with TRBJ2-7; 11 bases are shared with TRBD2. V gave up 5 bases and J gave up 7 bases; unmatched junction bases: 19. The CDR3 loop spans 18 amino acids. CDR1 MDHEN and CDR2 SYDVKM come from the germline V gene. As DNA, the CDR3 is TGTGCCAGCAGTGGGGGGACTAGCGGTCCCGAGATGGGATGGGAGCAGTACTTC. Its translation is CASSGGTSGPEMGWEQYF.

The chain employs TRBV11-2 and TRBJ2-3; the D gene is possibly TRBD1 (6 bases). In germline, CDR1 is SGHAT, CDR2 FQNNGV. The CDR3 spans 13 residues. Trimming stripped 5 bases from V and 4 bases from J, with 10 bases between. This CDR3 reads CASSQGRADTQYF. Here the CDR3 DNA reads TGTGCCAGCAGCCAGGGGCGGGCAGATACGCAGTATTTT.

The V gene is TRBV18, the J gene TRBJ1-1; TRBD1 is a possible D gene (6 bases). This CDR3 contains 13 residues. Germline V gene sequence: CDR1 KGHSH, CDR2 LQKENI. V lost 6 bases to trimming and J lost 2 bases, with 10 bases between them. This CDR3 is CASSRQANTEAFF. The CDR3 DNA reads as TGTGCCAGCTCGCGACAGGCAAACACTGAAGCTTTCTTT.

This clone was recorded once. The genes are TRBV18 and TRBJ1-2, with D possibly being TRBD1 (6 bases). Between the trimmed V and J ends, which lost 5 bases and 8 bases, there was a span of 21 bases. Germline V CDR1 and CDR2: KGHSH, LQKENI. This CDR3 spans 15 amino acids. CDR3 sequence reads: CASSSSQQGTGGYTF. In nucleotides, the CDR3 is TGTGCCAGCTCATCCTCACAGCAGGGGACGGGAGGCTACACCTTC.

V usage is TRBV7-2 and J usage is TRBJ2-5; D is uncertain. The CDR3 length is 13 residues. Germline CDR1 and CDR2: SGHTA and FQGNSA. Trimming removed 0 bases from V and 5 bases from J, with 7 bases in between. The CDR3 coding sequence is TGTGCCAGCAGCTTAGCGTATCGGGAGACCCAGTACTTC. Its translation: CASSLAYRETQYF.